The sequence of this T cell receptor beta chain was determined in a study of blood T cells in healthy people across ages. Whenever a sample was processed, at least 6 million PBMCs were isolated. No fewer than 5.5 micrograms of total RNA were isolated from every sample. A second PCR, run for roughly 7 to 12 cycles, used a sample-barcoded 5' primer plus a J-beta primer mix. Every single cDNA molecule received a tag from a template-switch adaptor with 12 random nucleotides. There were at least 3 million CDR3-containing paired-end reads obtained from each sample. MiXCR, run by TCRdb on the 5' RACE reads, gives a single entry per CDR3 protein. Among 910,000 or so distinct CDR3 sequences listed, roughly 51% were seen once. The length of the CDR3 is 17 residues. The germline V and J ends were trimmed by 2 bases and 0 bases, with 12 bases remaining between them. Per the germline V gene, CDR1 is SGHRS and CDR2 is YFSETQ.

The source of this sequence is a woman aged 60-70 years in good health. This chain connects TRBV5-1 to TRBJ2-6; D possibly corresponds to TRBD1 (7 bases). Sequenced: blood. CDR3 residues: CASSFPGGPSGANVLTF. The CDR3 coding sequence is TGCGCCAGCAGCTTCCCAGGGGGGCCCTCTGGGGCCAACGTCCTGACTTTC.